One and the same sample provided the 24 T cell receptor beta chains below, sequenced in a study of cytomegalovirus exposure and HLA in healthy donors. 60 Vbeta and 13 Jbeta primers were used in PCR. Clones were read by immunoSEQ multiplex PCR, and TCRdb kept only the in-frame ones, dropping some. The table lists 100,000 to 150,000 clones, around 68% of them singletons. The sequenced material came from PBMCs. The source of these receptors is a woman aged 45 to 65 in good health and CMV-seropositive.

The chain is built from TRBV7-8 and TRBJ2-2; TRBD1 is a possible D gene (6 bases). Looked up from germline, CDR1 is SGHVS and CDR2 is FQNEAQ. The V end was cut by 5 bases, the J end by 0 bases, with 13 bases between. The CDR3 sequence is 16 residues long. This chain's CDR3 is CASSGDRLPNTGELFF. DNA of the CDR3: TGTGCCAGCAGCGGTGACAGGCTACCGAACACCGGGGAGCTGTTTTTT.

This clone has only a few counts. The chain uses TRBV2 and TRBJ1-1, with a tentative D call TRBD1 (6 bases). This CDR3 is 14 amino acids long. The V end was cut by 7 bases, the J end by 1 base, with 13 bases between. Germline V gene sequence: CDR1 SNHLY, CDR2 FYNNEI. This CDR3 is CASTQGQPNTEAFF. CDR3 DNA sequence: TGTGCCAGCACTCAAGGACAGCCGAACACTGAAGCTTTCTTT.

This chain uses TRBV4-2 with TRBJ1-1; D is unresolved. The CDR3 extends over 16 amino acids. Trimming took off 0 bases at V and 5 bases at J, with 16 bases between the two ends. Germline lookup yields CDR1 LGHNA and CDR2 YNFKEQ. The CDR3: CASSQDIIGARTEAFF. CDR3 nucleotides: TGTGCCAGCAGCCAAGATATAATCGGAGCCCGAACTGAAGCTTTCTTT.

The CDR3 reads CASSRDRGRLNEQFF. The DNA of the CDR3 is TGTGCCAGTAGCAGGGACAGGGGGAGGTTAAATGAGCAGTTCTTC. This chain links TRBV19 with TRBJ2-1; 11 bases fit TRBD1. The V gene end was trimmed by 6 bases and the J gene end by 7 bases; junction bases not matched to a gene: 8. The germline gives CDR1 LNHDA, CDR2 SQIVND (reference sequence). The CDR3 length is 15 residues.

The genes are TRBV30 and TRBJ1-2, with TRBD1 as a possible D gene (6 bases). This CDR3 comprises 12 residues. Per germline, CDR1 GTSNPN and CDR2 SVGIG (reference sequence). The V gene lost 0 bases and the J gene lost 7 bases, with 9 bases spanning the gap. The CDR3 is CAWSVQGPGYTF. The CDR3 coding sequence is TGTGCCTGGAGTGTACAGGGCCCTGGCTACACCTTC.

The chain uses TRBV5-5 and TRBJ1-2; unclear D gene. Per germline, CDR1 SGHKS and CDR2 YYEKEE (reference sequence). V lost 0 bases, J lost 5 bases, and 8 bases lay in between. The CDR3 covers 13 residues. CDR3 in amino acids: CASSLAGGYGYTF. For the CDR3, the DNA is TGTGCCAGCAGCTTGGCCGGAGGTTATGGCTACACCTTC. The whole variable domain, remainder taken from reference TRBV5-5 and TRBJ1-2, is DAGVTQSPTHLIKTRGQQVTLRCSPISGHKSVSWYQQVLGQGPQFIFQYYEKEERGRGNFPDRFSARQFPNYSSELNVNALLLGDSALYLCASSLAGGYGYTFGSGTRLTVV.

The chain joins TRBV2 to TRBJ1-2, with D perhaps matching TRBD1 (6 bases). V dropped 7 bases and J dropped 10 bases, with 22 bases sitting between them. This CDR3 is 14 amino acids long. Germline V gene sequence: CDR1 SNHLY, CDR2 FYNNEI. The DNA for the CDR3 is TGTGCCAGCACCCCAGGGAGGGGGGCGCCGGACTACACCTTC. This codes for CASTPGRGAPDYTF.

In nucleotides, the CDR3 is TGTGCCAGCAGTACCCTCAGGGACACTGAAGCTTTCTTT. This sequence encodes CASSTLRDTEAFF. This rearrangement joins TRBV2 to TRBJ1-1, with D maybe TRBD1 (5 bases). This CDR3 is built from 13 residues. Trimming took 5 bases from V and 3 from J, leaving 10 bases between them. From germline, CDR1 is SNHLY and CDR2 FYNNEI.

The chain carries TRBV30 and TRBJ1-3; D unresolved. This CDR3 contains 15 residues. The V and J ends lost 3 bases and 0 bases respectively, with 12 bases between them. Germline assignment: CDR1 GTSNPN and CDR2 SVGIG (reference sequence). This CDR3 is CAWRDQRLSGNTIYF. The CDR3 nucleotides are TGTGCCTGGAGAGATCAACGACTCTCTGGAAACACCATATATTTT.

The rearrangement uses TRBV18 and TRBJ2-5; the match to TRBD2 covers 13 bases. CDR1 is KGHSH, CDR2 LQKENI, per germline. CDR3 length: 16 amino acids. J was trimmed by 0 bases and V by 5 bases; bases with no gene match: 3. As DNA, the CDR3 is TGTGCCAGCTCAGGACTAGCGGGGGTCTACCAAGAGACCCAGTACTTC. Translated, it gives CASSGLAGVYQETQYF. Looking up the rest from reference TRBV18 and TRBJ2-5 gives the full variable domain: NAGVMQNPRHLVRRRGQEARLRCSPMKGHSHVYWYRQLPEEGLKFMVYLQKENIIDESGMPKERFSAEFPKEGPSILRIQQVVRGDSAAYFCASSGLAGVYQETQYFGPGTRLLVL.

This sequence joins TRBV4-2 and TRBJ1-4, with D unresolved. The germline V gene has CDR1 LGHNA and CDR2 YNFKEQ. V shed 0 bases and J shed 0 bases, with 5 bases lying between them. The CDR3 is made up of 15 amino acids. CDR3 DNA: TGTGCCAGCAGCCAAGACAGGCCAACTAATGAAAAACTGTTTTTT. This encodes CASSQDRPTNEKLFF.

The V call is TRBV5-4, the J call TRBJ2-1; D call uncertain. Germline-derived CDR1 and CDR2 are SGHNT and YYREEE (reference sequence). This CDR3 has 15 amino acids. Trimming shortened V by 4 bases and J by 7 bases, and 18 bases separated the two germline ends. Here the CDR3 DNA reads TGTGCCAGCAGCCCAACTTCCGACCCCAGGAATGAGCAGTTCTTC. Its translation: CASSPTSDPRNEQFF.

Only a few counts were recorded for this clone. CDR3 residues: CASSLSGGGSYEQYF. Written as DNA, the CDR3 is TGTGCCAGCAGCTTATCCGGGGGGGGCTCCTACGAGCAGTACTTC. The chain is built from TRBV7-2 and TRBJ2-7, with 8 bases identical to TRBD2. The CDR3 extends over 15 amino acids. The J segment lost 0 bases and the V segment lost 2 bases, leaving 3 bases of the junction unmatched. CDR1 and CDR2 (germline): SGHTA, FQGNSA.

The chain combines TRBV19 with TRBJ2-7, with 9 bases fitting TRBD2. CDR1 LNHDA and CDR2 SQIVND come from the germline V gene (reference sequence). The junction had 7 bases not matched to a gene; V was cut back by 8 bases and J by 5 bases. The CDR3 contains 13 residues. CDR3 sequence reads: CASSVASGNEQYF. DNA for the CDR3: TGTGCCAGTTCAGTGGCTAGCGGGAACGAGCAGTACTTC.

This clone has only one observation. The genes are TRBV5-1 and TRBJ2-3, with D tentatively TRBD2 (5 bases). The CDR3 covers 13 residues. Trimming stripped 4 bases from V and 6 bases from J, with 12 bases between. Germline CDR1 and CDR2: SGHRS and YFSETQ. DNA of the CDR3: TGCGCCAGCAGCACCCTGGACTCGGATACGCAGTATTTT. It is translated as CASSTLDSDTQYF.

The chain has TRBV28 and TRBJ2-1, with D unresolved. The CDR3 is 12 amino acids. Germline V gene lookup returns CDR1 MDHEN and CDR2 SYDVKM. V was pared by 6 bases and J by 10 bases, with 13 bases between. The CDR3 DNA sequence: TGTGCCAGCAGGATCACCCCCCAGGAGCAGTTCTTC. As protein: CASRITPQEQFF.

The chain carries TRBV9 and TRBJ2-3; TRBD1 aligns across 9 bases. Germline values: CDR1 SGDLS, CDR2 YYNGEE. The J segment lost 3 bases and the V segment lost 3 bases, leaving 2 bases of the junction unmatched. The CDR3 spans 14 residues. The CDR3 loop reads CASSEQGATDTQYF. In DNA form, the CDR3 reads TGTGCCAGCAGCGAACAGGGGGCTACAGATACGCAGTATTTT.

V usage is TRBV2 and J usage is TRBJ2-2, with a possible D match to TRBD1 (5 bases). Trimming took 7 bases from V and 6 from J, leaving 15 bases between them. There are 14 residues in the CDR3. The V gene's germline CDR1 is SNHLY and CDR2 FYNNEI. CDR3: CASIGREGSGELFF. The DNA of the CDR3 is TGTGCCAGCATCGGCAGGGAAGGGTCCGGGGAGCTGTTTTTT.

This clone was counted only a few times. The chain joins TRBV5-1 to TRBJ2-3, with TRBD1 matching 7 bases. Trimming cost V 4 bases and J 0 bases; bases outside gene matches: 2. Germline V gene lookup returns CDR1 SGHRS and CDR2 YFSETQ. This CDR3 comprises 14 residues. CDR3 loop: CASSTGVSTDTQYF. The DNA for the CDR3 is TGCGCCAGCAGCACAGGGGTTAGCACAGATACGCAGTATTTT.

This chain uses TRBV6-5 with TRBJ1-6; D uncertain. In germline, CDR1 is MNHEY, CDR2 SVGAGI. Deletions cut 7 bases from V and 2 bases from J, with 9 bases between. The CDR3 is 14 residues long. This chain's CDR3 is CASKRGAYNSPLHF. In DNA form, the CDR3 reads TGTGCCAGCAAGCGGGGAGCCTATAATTCACCCCTCCACTTT.

The sample holds a few counts of this clone. This chain joins TRBV6-6 and TRBJ2-5, with TRBD2 matching over 7 bases. V gave up 6 bases and J gave up 5 bases; unmatched junction bases: 9. Per germline, CDR1 MNHNY and CDR2 SVGAGI (reference sequence). The CDR3 is made up of 14 amino acids. The DNA for the CDR3 is TGTGCCAGCAGCCTCGCGGGAGTTCGGGAGACCCAGTACTTC. Protein product: CASSLAGVRETQYF.

This clone was counted only a few times. The chain uses TRBV2 and TRBJ2-1; D is possibly TRBD2 (6 bases). V was trimmed by 7 bases and J by 10 bases, leaving 17 bases between them. This CDR3 spans 13 amino acids. Germline V gives CDR1 SNHLY, CDR2 FYNNEI. CDR3 coding DNA: TGTGCCAGCACGGCTGCCGTCCTAGCGGAGCAGTTCTTC. Amino acids: CASTAAVLAEQFF.

The V gene is TRBV19, the J gene TRBJ2-5; possible D gene TRBD2, 5 bases. CDR3 length: 12 amino acids. Trimming took off 4 bases at V and 5 bases at J, with 8 bases between the two ends. The germline V gene has CDR1 LNHDA and CDR2 SQIVND (reference sequence). CDR3 in DNA: TGTGCCAGTAGTACCCAGCGGGAGACCCAGTACTTC. Translated, it gives CASSTQRETQYF.

A few counts support this clone. The gene calls are TRBV6-1 and TRBJ1-2; D uncertain. Germline values: CDR1 MNHNS, CDR2 SASEGT. V was trimmed by 7 bases and J by 2 bases, leaving 14 bases between them. The CDR3 loop spans 14 amino acids. CDR3 residues: CASTVAPNNYGYTF. DNA for the CDR3: TGTGCCAGCACAGTTGCCCCAAACAACTATGGCTACACCTTC.